Listed below are T cell receptor beta chains from one sample, sequenced in a study of neurological immune-mediated disorders. TCRdb recomputed calls from the 5' RACE reads with MiXCR, one row per CDR3 protein. The table has about 44,000 distinct CDR3 sequences, about 6% seen once; the top ten hold roughly 0.5%. Material: CD4+ T cells from blood. The receptors shown here come from a woman aged 40 to 50 in good health. Both conserved end residues are part of each CDR3. A D gene is named only where the DNA matches it firmly. The size of a clone is reported for some rows only, either as once, few or many, or as a class for expanded clones.

v_call,j_call,d_call,clone_size,cdr3_aa,cdr3_nt
TRBV7-2,TRBJ1-5,NA,many,CASSLANGGPQHF,TGTGCCAGCAGCTTAGCTAACGGGGGGCCCCAGCATTTT
TRBV15,TRBJ2-3,TRBD2,many,CATQREARSTDTQYF,TGTGCCACGCAGCGGGAGGCGAGGAGCACAGATACGCAGTATTTT
TRBV5-1,TRBJ2-2,TRBD2,many,CASSSRTSGTGELFF,TGCGCCAGCAGCTCCAGGACTAGCGGAACCGGGGAGCTGTTTTTT
TRBV5-1,TRBJ1-5,NA,many,CASSLGANQPQHF,TGCGCCAGCAGCTTGGGTGCCAATCAGCCCCAGCATTTT
TRBV14,TRBJ1-6,NA,many,CASSQGANSPLHF,TGTGCCAGCAGCCAAGGGGCGAATTCACCCCTCCACTTT
TRBV5-1,TRBJ2-2,NA,many,CASSFGGDGELFF,TGCGCCAGCAGCTTCGGTGGAGACGGGGAGCTGTTTTTT
TRBV23-1,TRBJ2-7,NA,many,CASSRSSSVETVAYEQYF,TGCGCCAGCAGTCGATCCTCATCGGTCGAGACAGTTGCCTACGAGCAGTACTTC
TRBV12-3/TRBV12-4,TRBJ1-1,NA,many,CASSSEYRAFF,TGTGCCAGCAGTTCTGAGTACCGGGCTTTCTTT
TRBV20-1,TRBJ1-1,NA,few,CSARGFRARGLDTEAFF,TGCAGTGCTAGAGGATTTCGCGCGAGGGGGTTGGACACTGAAGCTTTCTTT
TRBV20-1,TRBJ2-2,NA,many,CSARDSYTGELFF,TGCAGTGCTAGGGACAGCTACACCGGGGAGCTGTTTTTT
TRBV5-1,TRBJ1-4,NA,many,CASSLEGANEKLFF,TGCGCCAGCAGCTTGGAAGGTGCTAATGAAAAACTGTTTTTT
TRBV5-5,TRBJ1-4,NA,many,CASSLTGHNEKLFF,TGTGCCAGCAGCTTGACGGGGCATAATGAAAAACTGTTTTTT
TRBV20-1,TRBJ2-1,NA,many,CSARGVPTSSYNEQFF,TGCAGTGCTAGAGGGGTTCCGACTAGCTCCTACAATGAGCAGTTCTTC
TRBV29-1,TRBJ2-7,NA,many,CSVGQTYEQYF,TGCAGCGTTGGACAGACCTACGAGCAGTACTTC
TRBV7-2,TRBJ2-7,NA,many,CASSLGRTYEQYF,TGTGCCAGCAGCTTGGGACGGACCTACGAGCAGTACTTC
TRBV7-2,TRBJ2-2,NA,many,CASSPPSGVVAGELFF,TGTGCCAGCAGCCCTCCGAGTGGGGTGGTGGCCGGGGAGCTGTTTTTT
TRBV20-1,TRBJ2-7,TRBD2,many,CSARSTSGNYEQYF,TGCAGTGCTAGGTCTACTAGCGGGAACTACGAGCAGTACTTC
TRBV29-1,TRBJ2-3,NA,many,CSVDPNTDTQYF,TGCAGCGTTGACCCCAACACAGATACGCAGTATTTT
TRBV5-1,TRBJ2-3,TRBD2,many,CASSLGVAGSTPTDTQYF,TGCGCCAGCAGCTTGGGGGTAGCGGGATCAACACCCACAGATACGCAGTATTTT
TRBV7-9,TRBJ2-5,NA,many,CASNSRGETQYF,TGTGCCAGCAACTCAAGGGGAGAGACCCAGTACTTC
TRBV9,TRBJ2-5,NA,many,CASSVVDGGTQYF,TGTGCCAGCAGCGTAGTTGACGGGGGGACCCAGTACTTC
TRBV20-1,TRBJ2-7,TRBD1,many,CSARWLVGQGTYEQYF,TGCAGTGCTAGGTGGCTGGTGGGACAGGGGACCTACGAGCAGTACTTC
TRBV10-1,TRBJ1-2,NA,many,CASSRGTNYGYTF,TGCGCCAGCAGTCGGGGGACTAACTATGGCTACACCTTC
TRBV4-2,TRBJ1-2,NA,many,CASSQDWRGAYGYTF,TGTGCCAGCAGCCAAGATTGGAGGGGGGCCTATGGCTACACCTTC
TRBV15,TRBJ2-1,TRBD2,NA,CATSRDRGGVTNEQFF,TGTGCCACCAGCAGAGATCGGGGGGGAGTGACCAATGAGCAGTTCTTC
TRBV5-1,TRBJ2-1,NA,many,CASSFGGTRSSYNEQFF,TGCGCCAGCAGCTTTGGGGGGACTCGGAGCTCCTACAATGAGCAGTTCTTC
TRBV5-1,TRBJ1-3,TRBD1,many,CASSLSGTGTGNTIYF,TGCGCCAGCAGCTTATCCGGGACAGGTACTGGAAACACCATATATTTT
TRBV7-3,TRBJ2-7,TRBD2,many,CASSSSGEYEQYF,TGTGCCAGCAGCTCTAGCGGAGAATACGAGCAGTACTTC
TRBV20-1,TRBJ1-2,TRBD1,many,CSGTGGRPYGYTF,TGCAGTGGGACAGGGGGGCGACCCTATGGCTACACCTTC
TRBV4-1,TRBJ2-5,TRBD2,medium-sized,CASSPTGGGPETQYF,TGCGCCAGCAGCCCAACCGGGGGGGGGCCGGAGACCCAGTACTTC
TRBV20-1,TRBJ1-5,NA,many,CSARDGTRRGNQPQHF,TGCAGTGCTAGAGATGGTACCCGACGCGGCAATCAGCCCCAGCATTTT
TRBV5-1,TRBJ2-1,TRBD2,many,CASSPSPSGRAGLDEQFF,TGCGCCAGCAGCCCGAGCCCTAGCGGGAGGGCCGGTCTCGATGAGCAGTTCTTC
TRBV10-3,TRBJ2-7,NA,many,CAISESVSYEQYF,TGTGCCATCAGTGAGTCCGTGAGCTACGAGCAGTACTTC
TRBV29-1,TRBJ2-3,TRBD1,many,CSSTGDRGLNTQYF,TGCAGCTCCACCGGGGACAGGGGACTTAATACGCAGTATTTT
TRBV29-1,TRBJ2-2,NA,NA,CSVQTGASNTGELFF,TGCAGCGTCCAGACGGGGGCGTCGAACACCGGGGAGCTGTTTTTT
TRBV4-1,TRBJ2-1,TRBD2,many,CASSRVPPGGGHNEQFF,TGCGCCAGCAGCCGAGTCCCACCGGGGGGGGGACACAATGAGCAGTTCTTC
TRBV20-1,TRBJ2-1,NA,many,CSATPRDEQFF,TGCAGTGCCACGCCTCGGGATGAGCAGTTCTTC
TRBV7-9,TRBJ2-5,TRBD2,many,CASSSGLAGIRETQYF,TGTGCCAGCAGCTCGGGACTAGCGGGAATAAGAGAGACCCAGTACTTC
TRBV7-9,TRBJ2-7,TRBD1,many,CASSGGTGGIYEQYF,TGTGCCAGCAGCGGAGGGACAGGGGGCATTTACGAGCAGTACTTC
TRBV27,TRBJ2-2,TRBD2,many,CASSLASGNSGELFF,TGTGCCAGCAGTTTGGCTAGCGGGAATTCCGGGGAGCTGTTTTTT
TRBV20-1,TRBJ2-1,TRBD2,many,CSARPLSGNSYNEQFF,TGCAGTGCTAGACCCCTTAGCGGGAACTCCTACAATGAGCAGTTCTTC
TRBV5-1,TRBJ1-2,NA,many,CASSSTPGGADGYTF,TGCGCCAGCAGCTCAACCCCCGGGGGCGCAGATGGCTACACCTTC
TRBV28,TRBJ2-1,TRBD2,many,CASSTKLAGSYNEQFF,TGTGCCAGCAGCACCAAACTAGCGGGCTCCTACAATGAGCAGTTCTTC
TRBV6-4,TRBJ1-1,NA,once,CASSGGFWTEAFF,TGTGCCAGCAGTGGGGGGTTTTGGACTGAAGCTTTCTTT
TRBV6-9,TRBJ2-3,NA,many,CASSSEPPQYF,TGTGCCAGCAGCTCGGAGCCTCCGCAGTATTTT
TRBV20-1,TRBJ2-7,TRBD2,many,CSAIELAGGLYEQYF,TGCAGTGCTATTGAACTAGCGGGAGGGCTCTACGAGCAGTACTTC
TRBV5-5,TRBJ2-5,NA,many,CASSLPGMETQYF,TGTGCCAGCAGCTTGCCAGGGATGGAGACCCAGTACTTC
TRBV28,TRBJ2-1,NA,many,CASTTGAIGVEQFF,TGTGCCAGCACCACCGGGGCAATAGGGGTTGAGCAGTTCTTC
TRBV10-1,TRBJ2-7,NA,many,CASSESPGREQYF,TGCGCCAGCAGTGAGTCCCCGGGAAGGGAGCAGTACTTC
TRBV6-5,TRBJ2-2,NA,few,CASSYLAREAGELFF,TGTGCCAGCAGTTACCTCGCCAGGGAGGCCGGGGAGCTGTTTTTT
TRBV5-1,TRBJ2-5,TRBD1,many,CASSSLTGQGQETQYF,TGCGCCAGCAGCTCGCTCACCGGACAGGGCCAAGAGACCCAGTACTTC